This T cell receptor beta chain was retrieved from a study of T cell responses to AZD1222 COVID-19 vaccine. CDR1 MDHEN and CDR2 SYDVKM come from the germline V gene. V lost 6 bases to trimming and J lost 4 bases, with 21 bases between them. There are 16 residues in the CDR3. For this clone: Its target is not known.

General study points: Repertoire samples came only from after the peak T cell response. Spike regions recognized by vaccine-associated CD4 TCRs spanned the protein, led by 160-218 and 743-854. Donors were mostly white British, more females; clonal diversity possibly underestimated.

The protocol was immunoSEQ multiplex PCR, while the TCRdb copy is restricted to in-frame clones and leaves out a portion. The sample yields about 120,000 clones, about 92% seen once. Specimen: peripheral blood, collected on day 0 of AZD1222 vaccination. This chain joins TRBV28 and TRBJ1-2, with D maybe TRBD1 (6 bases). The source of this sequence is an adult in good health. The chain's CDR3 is CASSIYPGGNAYGYTF. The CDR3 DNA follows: TGTGCCAGCAGCATTTATCCCGGGGGCAACGCCTATGGCTACACCTTC.